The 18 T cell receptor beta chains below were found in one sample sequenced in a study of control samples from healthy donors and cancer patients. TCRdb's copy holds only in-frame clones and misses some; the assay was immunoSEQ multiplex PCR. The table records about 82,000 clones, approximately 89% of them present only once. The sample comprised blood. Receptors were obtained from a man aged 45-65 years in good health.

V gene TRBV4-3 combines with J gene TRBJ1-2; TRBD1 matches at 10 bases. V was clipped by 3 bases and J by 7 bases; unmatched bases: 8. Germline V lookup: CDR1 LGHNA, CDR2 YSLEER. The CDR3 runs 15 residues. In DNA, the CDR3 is TGCGCCAGCAGCCAGGATGACAGGGGGCCCTCTGGCTACACCTTC. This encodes CASSQDDRGPSGYTF.

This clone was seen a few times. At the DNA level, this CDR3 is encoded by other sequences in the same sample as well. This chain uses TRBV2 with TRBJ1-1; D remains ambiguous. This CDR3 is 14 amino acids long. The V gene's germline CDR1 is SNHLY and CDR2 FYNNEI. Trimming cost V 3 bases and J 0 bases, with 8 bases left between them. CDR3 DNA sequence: TGTGCCAGCAGTGAGGCAGGAATGAACACTGAAGCTTTCTTT. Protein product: CASSEAGMNTEAFF.

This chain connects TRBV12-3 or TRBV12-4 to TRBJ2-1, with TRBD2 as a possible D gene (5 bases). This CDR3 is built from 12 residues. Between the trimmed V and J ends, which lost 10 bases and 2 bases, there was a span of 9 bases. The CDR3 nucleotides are TGTGCCACCATGCGGGCCTACAATGAGCAGTTCTTC. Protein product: CATMRAYNEQFF.

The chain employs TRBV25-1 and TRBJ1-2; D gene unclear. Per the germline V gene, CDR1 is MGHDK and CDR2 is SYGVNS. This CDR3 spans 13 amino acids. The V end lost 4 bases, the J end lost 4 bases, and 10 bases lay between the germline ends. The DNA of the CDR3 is TGTGCCAGCAGTGGTGGGGAGGCCTATGGCTACACCTTC. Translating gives CASSGGEAYGYTF.

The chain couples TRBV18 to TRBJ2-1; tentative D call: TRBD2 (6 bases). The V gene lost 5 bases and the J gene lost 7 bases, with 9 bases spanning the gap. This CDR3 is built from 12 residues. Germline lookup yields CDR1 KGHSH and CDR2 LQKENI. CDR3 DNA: TGTGCCAGCTCAGGGGAGGAGAATGAGCAGTTCTTC. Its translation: CASSGEENEQFF.

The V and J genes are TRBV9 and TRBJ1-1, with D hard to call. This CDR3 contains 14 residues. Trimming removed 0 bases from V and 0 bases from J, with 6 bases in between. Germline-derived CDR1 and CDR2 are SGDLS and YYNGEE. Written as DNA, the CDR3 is TGTGCCAGCAGCGTAGTAGAGGTGAACACTGAAGCTTTCTTT. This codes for CASSVVEVNTEAFF.

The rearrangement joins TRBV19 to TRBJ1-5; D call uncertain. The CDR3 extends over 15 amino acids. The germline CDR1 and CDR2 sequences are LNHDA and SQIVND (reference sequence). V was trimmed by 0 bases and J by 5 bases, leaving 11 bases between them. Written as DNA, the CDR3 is TGTGCCAGTAGTATAGACGGAGGGCAATATCAGCCCCAGCATTTT. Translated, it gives CASSIDGGQYQPQHF.

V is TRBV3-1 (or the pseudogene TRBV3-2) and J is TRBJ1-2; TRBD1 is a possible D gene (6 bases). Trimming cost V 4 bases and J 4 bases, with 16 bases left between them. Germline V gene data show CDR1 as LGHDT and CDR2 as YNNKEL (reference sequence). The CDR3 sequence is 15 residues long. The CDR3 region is CASSRAGVYGYGYTF. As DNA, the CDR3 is TGTGCCAGCAGCCGGGCAGGGGTTTACGGCTATGGCTACACCTTC.

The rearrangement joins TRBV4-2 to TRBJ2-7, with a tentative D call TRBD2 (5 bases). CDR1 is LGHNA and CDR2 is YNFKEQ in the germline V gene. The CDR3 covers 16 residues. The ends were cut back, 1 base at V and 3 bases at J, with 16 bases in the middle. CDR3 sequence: CASSQAGVEGFYEQYF. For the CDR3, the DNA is TGTGCCAGCAGCCAAGCTGGGGTAGAGGGCTTCTACGAGCAGTACTTC.

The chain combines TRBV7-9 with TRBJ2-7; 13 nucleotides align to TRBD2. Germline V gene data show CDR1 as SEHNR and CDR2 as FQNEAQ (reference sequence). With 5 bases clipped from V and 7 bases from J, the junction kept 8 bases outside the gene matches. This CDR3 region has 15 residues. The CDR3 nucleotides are TGTGCCAGCAGCGCTTGGACTAGCGGGAGTTCTGAGCAGTACTTC. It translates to CASSAWTSGSSEQYF. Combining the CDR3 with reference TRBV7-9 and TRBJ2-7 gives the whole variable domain DTGVSQNPRHKITKRGQNVTFRCDPISEHNRLYWYRQTLGQGPEFLTYFQNEAQLEKSRLLSDRFSAERPKGSFSTLEIQRTEQGDSAMYLCASSAWTSGSSEQYFGPGTRLTVT.

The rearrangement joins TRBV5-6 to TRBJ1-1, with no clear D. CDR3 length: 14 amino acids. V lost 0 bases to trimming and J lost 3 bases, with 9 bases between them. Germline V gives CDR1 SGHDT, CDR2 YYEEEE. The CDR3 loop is CASSLVGGDTEAFF. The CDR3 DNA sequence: TGTGCCAGCAGCTTGGTGGGCGGGGACACTGAAGCTTTCTTT.

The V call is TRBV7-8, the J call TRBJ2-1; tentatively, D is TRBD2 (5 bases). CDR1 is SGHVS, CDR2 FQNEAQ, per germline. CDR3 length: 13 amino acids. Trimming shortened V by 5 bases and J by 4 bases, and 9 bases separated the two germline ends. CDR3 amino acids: CASSRGVYNEQFF. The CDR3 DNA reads TGTGCCAGCAGCCGGGGAGTGTACAATGAGCAGTTCTTC.

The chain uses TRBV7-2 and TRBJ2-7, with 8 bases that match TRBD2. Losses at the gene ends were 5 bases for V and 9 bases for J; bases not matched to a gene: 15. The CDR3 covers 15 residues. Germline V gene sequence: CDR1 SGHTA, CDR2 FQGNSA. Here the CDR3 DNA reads TGTGCCAGCAGCCAGACATGGGAGCGGGAGAAGGTGCAGTACTTC. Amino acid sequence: CASSQTWEREKVQYF.

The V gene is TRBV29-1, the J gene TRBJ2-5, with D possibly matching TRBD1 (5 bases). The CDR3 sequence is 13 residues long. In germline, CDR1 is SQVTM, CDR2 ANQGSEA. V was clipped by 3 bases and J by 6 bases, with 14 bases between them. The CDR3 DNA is TGCAGCGTTGACGGCCAGGGTGAAAAGACCCAGTACTTC. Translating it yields CSVDGQGEKTQYF.

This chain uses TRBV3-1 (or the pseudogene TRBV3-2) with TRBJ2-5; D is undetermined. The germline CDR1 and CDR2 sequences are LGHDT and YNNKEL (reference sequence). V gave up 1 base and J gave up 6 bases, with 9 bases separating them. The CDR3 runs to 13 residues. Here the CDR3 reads CASSQGWIQTQYF. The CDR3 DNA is TGTGCCAGCAGCCAAGGGTGGATACAGACCCAGTACTTC.

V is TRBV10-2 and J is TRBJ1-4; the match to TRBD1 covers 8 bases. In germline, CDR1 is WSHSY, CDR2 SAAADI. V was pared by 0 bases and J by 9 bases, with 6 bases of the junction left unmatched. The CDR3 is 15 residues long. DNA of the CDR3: TGCGCCAGCAGTGAGTCCGCAGGGGGCAACAAAAAACTGTTTTTT. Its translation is CASSESAGGNKKLFF.

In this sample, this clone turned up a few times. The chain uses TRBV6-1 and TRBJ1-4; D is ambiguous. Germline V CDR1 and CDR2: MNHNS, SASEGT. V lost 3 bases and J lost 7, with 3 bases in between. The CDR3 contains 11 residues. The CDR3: CASSETEKLFF. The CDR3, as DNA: TGTGCCAGCAGTGAGACTGAAAAACTGTTTTTT.

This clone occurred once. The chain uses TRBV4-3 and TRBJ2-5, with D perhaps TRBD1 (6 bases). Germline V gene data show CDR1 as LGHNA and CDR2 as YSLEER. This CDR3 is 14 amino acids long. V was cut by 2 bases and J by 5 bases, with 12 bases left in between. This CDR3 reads CASSQRAGAETQYF. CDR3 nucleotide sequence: TGCGCCAGCAGCCAAAGGGCAGGGGCCGAGACCCAGTACTTC.